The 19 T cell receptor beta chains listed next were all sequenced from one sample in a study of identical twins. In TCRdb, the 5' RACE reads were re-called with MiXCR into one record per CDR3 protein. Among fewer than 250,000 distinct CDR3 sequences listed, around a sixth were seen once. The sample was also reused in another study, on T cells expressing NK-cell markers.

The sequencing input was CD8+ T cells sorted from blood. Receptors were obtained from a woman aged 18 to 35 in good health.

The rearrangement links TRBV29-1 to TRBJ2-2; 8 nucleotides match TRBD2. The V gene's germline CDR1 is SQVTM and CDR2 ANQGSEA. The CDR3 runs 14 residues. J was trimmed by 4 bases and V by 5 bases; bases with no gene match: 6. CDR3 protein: CSVSSGISTGELFF. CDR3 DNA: TGCAGCGTTAGTAGCGGGATTAGCACCGGGGAGCTGTTTTTT.

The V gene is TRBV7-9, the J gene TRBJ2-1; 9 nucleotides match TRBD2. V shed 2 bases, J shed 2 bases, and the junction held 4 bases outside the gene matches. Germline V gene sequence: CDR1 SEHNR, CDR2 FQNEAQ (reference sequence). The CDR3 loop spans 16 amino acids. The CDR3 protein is CASSLRREGPYNEQFF. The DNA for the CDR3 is TGTGCCAGCAGCTTAAGGCGGGAGGGCCCCTACAATGAGCAGTTCTTC.

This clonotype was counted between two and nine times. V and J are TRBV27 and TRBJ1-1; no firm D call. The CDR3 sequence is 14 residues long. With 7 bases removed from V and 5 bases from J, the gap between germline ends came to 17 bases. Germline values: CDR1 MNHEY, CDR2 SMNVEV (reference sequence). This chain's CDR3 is CASTPADSGTEAFF. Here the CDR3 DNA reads TGTGCCAGCACACCAGCAGACTCGGGGACTGAAGCTTTCTTT.

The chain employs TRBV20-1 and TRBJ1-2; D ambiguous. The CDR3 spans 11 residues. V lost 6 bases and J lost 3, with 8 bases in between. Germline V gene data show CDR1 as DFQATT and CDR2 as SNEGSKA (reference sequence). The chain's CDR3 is CSARTYYGYTF. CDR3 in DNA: TGCAGTGCACGGACGTACTATGGCTACACCTTC.

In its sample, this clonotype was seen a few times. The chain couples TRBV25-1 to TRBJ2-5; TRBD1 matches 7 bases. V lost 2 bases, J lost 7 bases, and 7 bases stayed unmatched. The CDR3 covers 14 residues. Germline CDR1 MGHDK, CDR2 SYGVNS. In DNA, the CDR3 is TGTGCCAGCAGTGAAAGGGACAGTTGGGGGACCCAGTACTTC. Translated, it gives CASSERDSWGTQYF.

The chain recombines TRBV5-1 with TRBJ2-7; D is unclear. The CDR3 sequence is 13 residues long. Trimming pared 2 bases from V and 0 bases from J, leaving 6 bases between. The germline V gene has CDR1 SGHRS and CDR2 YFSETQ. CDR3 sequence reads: CASSFAASYEQYF. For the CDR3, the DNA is TGCGCCAGCAGCTTCGCAGCCTCCTACGAGCAGTACTTC.

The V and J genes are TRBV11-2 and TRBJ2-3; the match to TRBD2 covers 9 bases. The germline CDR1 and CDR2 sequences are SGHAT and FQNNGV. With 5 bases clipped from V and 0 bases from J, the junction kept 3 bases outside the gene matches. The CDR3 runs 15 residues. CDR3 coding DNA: TGTGCCAGCAGCCAAGCGGGAGGAAGCACAGATACGCAGTATTTT. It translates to CASSQAGGSTDTQYF.

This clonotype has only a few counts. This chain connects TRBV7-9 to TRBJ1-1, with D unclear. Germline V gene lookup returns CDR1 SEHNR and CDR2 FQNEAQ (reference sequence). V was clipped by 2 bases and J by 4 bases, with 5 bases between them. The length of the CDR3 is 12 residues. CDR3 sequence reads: CASSLFRTEAFF. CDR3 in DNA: TGTGCCAGCAGCTTATTTCGCACTGAAGCTTTCTTT.

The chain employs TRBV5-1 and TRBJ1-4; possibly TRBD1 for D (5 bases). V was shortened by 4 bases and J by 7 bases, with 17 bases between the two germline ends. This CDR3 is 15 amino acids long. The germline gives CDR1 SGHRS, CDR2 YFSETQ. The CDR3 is CASSGEGMLGEKLFF. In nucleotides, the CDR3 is TGCGCCAGCAGCGGCGAGGGGATGTTGGGTGAAAAACTGTTTTTT.

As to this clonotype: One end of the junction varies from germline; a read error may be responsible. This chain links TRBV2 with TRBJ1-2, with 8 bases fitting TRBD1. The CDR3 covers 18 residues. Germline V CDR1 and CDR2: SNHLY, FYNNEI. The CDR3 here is CACSLDPGQGLHLYGYTF. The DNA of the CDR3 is TGTGCCTGCAGTTTGGACCCCGGACAGGGCCTCCACCTCTATGGCTACACCTTC.

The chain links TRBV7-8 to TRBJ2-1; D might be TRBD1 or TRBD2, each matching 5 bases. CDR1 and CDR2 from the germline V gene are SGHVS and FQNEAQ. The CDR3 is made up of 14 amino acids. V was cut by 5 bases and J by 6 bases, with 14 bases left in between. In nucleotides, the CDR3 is TGTGCCAGCAGCCCATTGGCGAGGGGCAATGAGCAGTTCTTC. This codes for CASSPLARGNEQFF. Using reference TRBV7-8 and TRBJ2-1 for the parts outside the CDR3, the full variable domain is GAGVSQSPRYKVAKRGQDVALRCDPISGHVSLFWYQQALGQGPEFLTYFQNEAQLDKSGLPSDRFFAERPEGSVSTLKIQRTQQEDSAVYLCASSPLARGNEQFFGPGTRLTVL.

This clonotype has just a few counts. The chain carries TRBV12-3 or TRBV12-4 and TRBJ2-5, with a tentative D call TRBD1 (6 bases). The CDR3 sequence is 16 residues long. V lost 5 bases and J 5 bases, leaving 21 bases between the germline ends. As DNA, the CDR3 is TGTGCCAGCAGTCGAAGACAGGACCTTTCCCGGGAGACCCAGTACTTC. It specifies CASSRRQDLSRETQYF.

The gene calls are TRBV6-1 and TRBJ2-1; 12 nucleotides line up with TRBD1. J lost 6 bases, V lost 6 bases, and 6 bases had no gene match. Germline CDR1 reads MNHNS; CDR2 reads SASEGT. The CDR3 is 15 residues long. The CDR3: CASSRGQGASNEQFF. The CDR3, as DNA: TGTGCCAGCAGCCGGGGACAGGGGGCGAGCAATGAGCAGTTCTTC.

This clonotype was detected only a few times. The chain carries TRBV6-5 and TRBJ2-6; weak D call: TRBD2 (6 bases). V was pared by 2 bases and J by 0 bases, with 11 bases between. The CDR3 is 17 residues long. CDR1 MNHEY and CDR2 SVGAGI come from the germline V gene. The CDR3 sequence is CASSYGGRGSGANVLTF. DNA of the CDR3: TGTGCCAGCAGTTACGGAGGGAGAGGCTCTGGGGCCAACGTCCTGACTTTC.

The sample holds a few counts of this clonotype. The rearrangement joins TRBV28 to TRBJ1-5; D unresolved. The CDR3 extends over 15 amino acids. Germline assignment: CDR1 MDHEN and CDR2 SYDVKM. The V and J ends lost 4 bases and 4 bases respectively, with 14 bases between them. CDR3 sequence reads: CASSSSDGPNQPQHF. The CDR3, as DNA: TGTGCCAGCAGTTCCTCCGATGGGCCAAATCAGCCCCAGCATTTT.

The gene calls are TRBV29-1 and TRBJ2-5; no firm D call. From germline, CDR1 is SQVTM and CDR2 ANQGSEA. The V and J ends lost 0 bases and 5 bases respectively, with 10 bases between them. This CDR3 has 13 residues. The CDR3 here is CSVEDRPAETQYF. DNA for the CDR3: TGCAGCGTTGAAGACAGGCCAGCGGAGACCCAGTACTTC.

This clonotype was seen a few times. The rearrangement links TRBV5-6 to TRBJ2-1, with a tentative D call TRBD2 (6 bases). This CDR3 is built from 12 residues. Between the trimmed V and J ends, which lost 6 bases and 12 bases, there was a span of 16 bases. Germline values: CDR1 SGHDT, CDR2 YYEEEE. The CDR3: CASNFGGSGQFF. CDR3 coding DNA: TGTGCCAGCAACTTTGGAGGGTCAGGGCAGTTCTTC. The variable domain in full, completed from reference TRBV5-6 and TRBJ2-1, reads DAGVTQSPTHLIKTRGQQVTLRCSPKSGHDTVSWYQQALGQGPQFIFQYYEEEERQRGNFPDRFSGHQFPNYSSELNVNALLLGDSALYLCASNFGGSGQFFGPGTRLTVL.

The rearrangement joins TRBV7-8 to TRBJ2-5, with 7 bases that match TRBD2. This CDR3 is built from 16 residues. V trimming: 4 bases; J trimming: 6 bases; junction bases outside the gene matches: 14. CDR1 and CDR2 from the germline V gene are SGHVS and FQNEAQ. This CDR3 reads CASSSAGEIIVKTQYF. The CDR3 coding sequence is TGTGCCAGCAGCTCCGCGGGGGAGATCATTGTGAAGACCCAGTACTTC. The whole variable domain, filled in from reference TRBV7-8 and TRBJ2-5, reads GAGVSQSPRYKVAKRGQDVALRCDPISGHVSLFWYQQALGQGPEFLTYFQNEAQLDKSGLPSDRFFAERPEGSVSTLKIQRTQQEDSAVYLCASSSAGEIIVKTQYFGPGTRLLVL.

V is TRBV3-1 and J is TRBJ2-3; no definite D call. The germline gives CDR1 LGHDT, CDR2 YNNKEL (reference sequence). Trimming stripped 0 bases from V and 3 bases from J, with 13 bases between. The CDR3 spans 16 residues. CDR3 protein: CASSQEGITATDTQYF. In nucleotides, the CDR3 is TGTGCCAGCAGCCAAGAGGGAATAACAGCAACAGATACGCAGTATTTT.